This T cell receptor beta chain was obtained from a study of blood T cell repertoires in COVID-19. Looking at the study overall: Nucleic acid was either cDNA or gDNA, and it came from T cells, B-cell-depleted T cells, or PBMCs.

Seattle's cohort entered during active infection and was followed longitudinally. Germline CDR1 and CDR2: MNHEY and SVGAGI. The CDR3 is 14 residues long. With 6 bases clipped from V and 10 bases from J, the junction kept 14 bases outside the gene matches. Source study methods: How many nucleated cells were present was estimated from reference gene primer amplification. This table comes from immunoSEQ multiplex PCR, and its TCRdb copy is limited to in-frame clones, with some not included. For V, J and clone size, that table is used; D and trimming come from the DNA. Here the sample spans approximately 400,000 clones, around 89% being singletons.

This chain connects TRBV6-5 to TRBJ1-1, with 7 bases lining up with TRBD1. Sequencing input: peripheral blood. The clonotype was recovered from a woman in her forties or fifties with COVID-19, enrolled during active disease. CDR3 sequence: CASRSPGQFMGAFF. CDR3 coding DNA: TGTGCCAGCAGGTCCCCGGGACAGTTTATGGGAGCTTTCTTT.